This T cell receptor (beta chain) was documented in a study of T cell repertoires in cytomegalovirus infection. Overall study context: Both a matching HLA type and CMV infection were indicated by public TCR beta signatures.

Each CDR3 protein gets one entry after TCRdb re-called the reads with MiXCR. Of about 83,000 distinct CDR3 sequences listed, approximately 45% are singletons. Notes on this clonotype: Its antigen is unidentified.

Findings and limits, study-wide: Cumulated frequencies of public TCR beta families served to identify carriers of CMV plus the relevant HLA. Across the ex vivo response, the dominant clonotypes were HLA-C-restricted CMV-specific TCR beta clonotypes.

The sample consisted of CD8+ T cells from cultured PBMCs, taken from culture after CMV antigen stimulation. This sequence originates from a human donor in good health (CMV status not recorded). Some clones in this sample may be carry-over from other donors' samples.

The CDR3 DNA reads as TGTGCCAGCAGTTTATCCCCCCGACAGGGAGACTATGGCTACACCTTC. The encoded protein is CASSLSPRQGDYGYTF. This chain uses TRBV27 with TRBJ1-2, with TRBD1 matching over 7 bases. V dropped 0 bases and J dropped 3; count of bases not matched to a gene: 7. The CDR3 sequence is 16 residues long. Germline V lookup: CDR1 MNHEY, CDR2 SMNVEV (reference sequence).